This T cell receptor beta chain was profiled in a study of T cells in Graves' hyperthyroidism and ophthalmopathy. Study in general: Peripheral blood was taken when the disease was first diagnosed, before any treatment began. The study, taken as a whole, reports: Ophthalmopathy onset followed model prediction by a median roughly 6 months.

Orbital computed tomography and thyroid ultrasound, together with serum TRAb and thyroxine and clinical symptoms, were used for diagnoses. Germline V gives CDR1 MNHNY, CDR2 SVGAGI (reference sequence). Trimming at V came to 1 base and at J to 0 bases, leaving 3 bases not matched to a gene. This CDR3 has 16 amino acids. RNA transcripts were the template for amplifying TCR beta CDR3 regions. The primer set for the first-round RT-PCR of the TCR CDR3 was HTBI. TCRdb recomputed calls from the multiplex PCR reads with MiXCR, one row per CDR3 protein. This table holds 370,000 or so distinct CDR3 sequences, less than 15% found once. There are a few counts of this clonotype. No antigen is known for it.

The origin of this receptor is a man aged 25-45 years with Graves' hyperthyroidism that later progressed to Graves' ophthalmopathy. The chain links TRBV6-6 to TRBJ2-7, with TRBD2 matching over 10 bases. Material for sequencing was blood. For the CDR3, the DNA is TGTGCCAGCAGTTACTTTAGCGGGGGGAGCTCCTACGAGCAGTACTTC. Translated: CASSYFSGGSSYEQYF.